This is a list of T cell receptor beta chains from one sample in a study of T cell repertoires in cytomegalovirus infection. Antigens for these TCRs are unknown. From the reads, TCRdb called clonotypes with MiXCR, one entry per CDR3 protein. The table includes approximately 310,000 distinct CDR3 sequences, around 25% detected once. The specimen comprised cultured PBMCs, sampled from culture after CMV antigen stimulation. The source is a human donor in good health (CMV status not recorded). Some clones in this sample may be carry-over from other donors' samples. Each CDR3 is given with its conserved first and last residue. A D gene is named only where the DNA matches it firmly. Not every row has a clone size; where given, it reads once, few, many or a size class.

clone size: .; V gene: TRBV6-6; D gene: TRBD1; J gene: TRBJ2-7; CDR3 DNA: TGTGCCAGCAGCCTCCGGGACAGGGCGAACTACGAGCAGTACTTC; CDR3 protein: CASSLRDRANYEQYF
clone size: .; V gene: TRBV20-1; D gene: .; J gene: TRBJ1-5; CDR3 DNA: TGCAGTGGAACGACAGCCAGGGATCAGCCCCAGCATTTT; CDR3 protein: CSGTTARDQPQHF
clone size: few; V gene: TRBV7-9; D gene: .; J gene: TRBJ2-7; CDR3 DNA: TGTGCCAGCAGCTGGACCGGGGCTTCCTACGAGCAGTACTTC; CDR3 protein: CASSWTGASYEQYF
clone size: few; V gene: TRBV6-2/TRBV6-3; D gene: .; J gene: TRBJ2-7; CDR3 DNA: TGTGCCAGCAGCTCGACCGTAGCCTACGAGCAGTACTTC; CDR3 protein: CASSSTVAYEQYF
clone size: .; V gene: TRBV19; D gene: TRBD1; J gene: TRBJ2-1; CDR3 DNA: TGTGCCAGTAGGTCAACGGTTCGGGACAGGACCGACAATGAGCAGTTCTTC; CDR3 protein: CASRSTVRDRTDNEQFF
clone size: many; V gene: TRBV7-8; D gene: .; J gene: TRBJ2-7; CDR3 DNA: TGTGCCAGCAGCCCCAGGACACCCAACGAGGAGCAGTACTTC; CDR3 protein: CASSPRTPNEEQYF
clone size: .; V gene: TRBV20-1; D gene: .; J gene: TRBJ1-2; CDR3 DNA: TGCAGTGCTGGGGGACGGATCAACTATGGCTACACCTTC; CDR3 protein: CSAGGRINYGYTF
clone size: .; V gene: TRBV20-1; D gene: TRBD1; J gene: TRBJ1-5; CDR3 DNA: TGCAGTGCTAGAACCTCCGGGACAGGGCTGACTCAGCCCCAGCATTTT; CDR3 protein: CSARTSGTGLTQPQHF
clone size: .; V gene: TRBV18; D gene: TRBD1; J gene: TRBJ2-5; CDR3 DNA: TGTGCCAGCTCCGCCGGGACAGGTCACCAGACCCAGTACTTC; CDR3 protein: CASSAGTGHQTQYF
clone size: .; V gene: TRBV20-1; D gene: .; J gene: TRBJ1-5; CDR3 DNA: TGCAGTGCTAGATCGGGGGGACTTGTAACGACCCCCCAGCATTTT; CDR3 protein: CSARSGGLVTTPQHF
clone size: .; V gene: TRBV11-2; D gene: TRBD1; J gene: TRBJ2-1; CDR3 DNA: TGTGCCAGCAGCTCACAGGGGATAGGTGAGCAGTTCTTC; CDR3 protein: CASSSQGIGEQFF
clone size: many; V gene: TRBV11-2; D gene: TRBD1; J gene: TRBJ2-5; CDR3 DNA: TGTGCCAGCAGCCCTTCCAGGGGACAGGGCTTTCGGACCCAGTACTTC; CDR3 protein: CASSPSRGQGFRTQYF
clone size: .; V gene: TRBV7-3; D gene: TRBD2; J gene: TRBJ2-1; CDR3 DNA: TGTGCCAGCGGCTTGGGGACTAGCGGAAATGAGCAGTTCTTC; CDR3 protein: CASGLGTSGNEQFF
clone size: .; V gene: TRBV7-6; D gene: .; J gene: TRBJ2-3; CDR3 DNA: TGTGCCAGCTTTAGGGGCGGACGCACGGATCGCACAGATACGCAGTATTTT; CDR3 protein: CASFRGGRTDRTDTQYF
clone size: .; V gene: TRBV7-2; D gene: .; J gene: TRBJ1-3; CDR3 DNA: TGTGCCAGCGGGCCCGACAGCTCTTCTGGAAACACCATATATTTT; CDR3 protein: CASGPDSSSGNTIYF
clone size: .; V gene: TRBV12-5; D gene: .; J gene: TRBJ1-1; CDR3 DNA: TGTGCTAGTGGTTTGGGGGACACCACTGAAGCTTTCTTT; CDR3 protein: CASGLGDTTEAFF
clone size: .; V gene: TRBV7-3; D gene: TRBD1; J gene: TRBJ1-1; CDR3 DNA: TGTGCCAGCAGCTTTTCGGTTGGACAGGCTGAAGCTTTCTTT; CDR3 protein: CASSFSVGQAEAFF
clone size: few; V gene: TRBV28; D gene: TRBD1; J gene: TRBJ1-4; CDR3 DNA: TGTGCCAGCAGTTTAGCGGGACAGGAGGTACTGTTTTTT; CDR3 protein: CASSLAGQEVLFF
clone size: .; V gene: TRBV18; D gene: .; J gene: TRBJ1-1; CDR3 DNA: TGTGCCAGCTCACCATGGCAAGACTATGAAGCTTTCTTT; CDR3 protein: CASSPWQDYEAFF
clone size: .; V gene: TRBV18; D gene: .; J gene: TRBJ2-5; CDR3 DNA: TGTGCCAGCTCACTGGACGGCAAGCAGACCCAGTACTTC; CDR3 protein: CASSLDGKQTQYF
clone size: .; V gene: TRBV20-1; D gene: .; J gene: TRBJ1-1; CDR3 DNA: TGCAGTGCTAGAGATTTACCACTCCAGAACACTGAAGCTTTCTTT; CDR3 protein: CSARDLPLQNTEAFF
clone size: few; V gene: TRBV11-2; D gene: .; J gene: TRBJ1-5; CDR3 DNA: TGTGCCAGCAGCTTAGACAGCTCTCAGCCCCAGCATTTT; CDR3 protein: CASSLDSSQPQHF
clone size: few; V gene: TRBV28; D gene: TRBD1; J gene: TRBJ1-2; CDR3 DNA: TGTGCCAGCAGTTCTACAGGGGGCTATTGGAATGGCTACACCTTC; CDR3 protein: CASSSTGGYWNGYTF
clone size: .; V gene: TRBV7-2; D gene: TRBD2; J gene: TRBJ2-3; CDR3 DNA: TGTGCCAGCAGCACCATAGCGGGAGGGATCACAGATACGCAGTATTTT; CDR3 protein: CASSTIAGGITDTQYF
clone size: .; V gene: TRBV7-7; D gene: TRBD1; J gene: TRBJ2-2; CDR3 DNA: TGTGCTAGCAGCTCGACAGGGGTATCTGGCACCGGGGAGCTGTTTTTT; CDR3 protein: CASSSTGVSGTGELFF
clone size: many; V gene: TRBV27; D gene: .; J gene: TRBJ1-6; CDR3 DNA: TGTGCCAGCAGTTTATCGGTCGGAGGCCTAAATAATTCACCCCTCCACTTT; CDR3 protein: CASSLSVGGLNNSPLHF
clone size: .; V gene: TRBV20-1; D gene: .; J gene: TRBJ2-1; CDR3 DNA: TGCAGTGCTGTCAGGAGTTCCTACAATGAGCAGTTCTTC; CDR3 protein: CSAVRSSYNEQFF
clone size: .; V gene: TRBV11-3; D gene: TRBD1; J gene: TRBJ2-7; CDR3 DNA: TGTGCCAGCAGCGCGACAGGGACCTACGAGCAGTACTTC; CDR3 protein: CASSATGTYEQYF
clone size: few; V gene: TRBV6-2/TRBV6-3; D gene: .; J gene: TRBJ1-5; CDR3 DNA: TGTGCCAGCAGTTATCCGCGGCAAGGCAATCAGCCCCAGCATTTT; CDR3 protein: CASSYPRQGNQPQHF
clone size: many; V gene: TRBV19; D gene: .; J gene: TRBJ1-1; CDR3 DNA: TGTGCCAGTAAGGGAAGAATGAACACTGAAGCTTTCTTT; CDR3 protein: CASKGRMNTEAFF
clone size: .; V gene: TRBV28; D gene: .; J gene: TRBJ1-1; CDR3 DNA: TGTGCCAGCAGACACCTCCAAAGGAACACTGAAGCTTTCTTT; CDR3 protein: CASRHLQRNTEAFF